This T cell receptor beta chain appears in the sequencing data of a study of blood T cell repertoires in COVID-19. About the research overall: Samples taken during acute and convalescent COVID-19 were collected in the United States, Italy and Spain. PBMCs, B-cell-depleted T cells, or T cells provided the cDNA or gDNA that made up the material.

Authors' methods: The authors estimated nucleated cell counts from reference gene primer amplification. Sequencing used immunoSEQ multiplex PCR; TCRdb keeps in-frame clones, though not all of them. The V and J calls and clone size are taken from that table; D and trimming were inferred from the DNA. The repertoire holds under 300,000 clones, with approximately 82% as singletons. V dropped 2 bases and J dropped 2 bases, with 11 bases sitting between them. The CDR3 has 14 residues. Germline V lookup: CDR1 SGDLS, CDR2 YYNGEE. The rearrangement uses TRBV9 and TRBJ2-7; perhaps TRBD2 as D (7 bases). Input material: peripheral blood. This receptor was obtained from a man under 40 who had recovered from COVID-19. The CDR3 loop reads CASSVGGPTYEQYF. The DNA of the CDR3 is TGTGCCAGCAGCGTCGGGGGGCCCACCTACGAGCAGTACTTC.